This T cell receptor (beta chain) was found in a study of CD8 T cells in Susac syndrome (dated by TCRdb to about 2019). Regarding the complete study: Among the Susac syndrome patients who were sequenced, clinically active disease was present in six and clinical remission was observed in eight. Repertoire sequencing was used to test whether CD8+ T cell activation and differentiation in Susac syndrome was antigen driven. At blood withdrawal, Susac syndrome patients were therapy-naive, treated with corticosteroids (with IVIg additionally given to some), or treated with IVIg alone. The full study reports these points: The TCR sequencing and HLA analysis was acknowledged to have included a relatively small number of individuals. In patients with Susac syndrome, the CD4+ T cell repertoire showed no detectable clonal expansion.

As concerns this clonotype: The antigen this receptor binds is unknown. No base-level quality is on record; no much larger clone is a single base apart.

RNA was extracted using the RNeasy kit, and roughly 0.5 to 1 microgram was reverse transcribed with random hexamers. The immunoSEQ multiplex PCR assay, which covers 54 Vbeta and 13 Jbeta segments, was used to amplify TCR beta CDR3 regions. Bias from PCR amplification was corrected by using a synthetic template baseline for primer optimization and for computational correction. The authors' pipeline ran thus. Only productive sequences were kept, with reads annotated to V, D and J genes according to IMGT and analyzed in immunoSEQ Analyzer. To calculate clonality, Shannon entropy was normalized by log2 of the number of productive unique sequences and then subtracted from one. For each patient and control, public and private clones were evaluated within the 100 most prevalent clones. Clones were defined as Susac-specific when absent from the healthy and MS cohorts, from approximately 970 published viral clones and from other ImmuneACCESS disease sequences. TCRdb trimmed the raw reads at Q25, called clones with MiXCR and kept productive beta chains. All rows with the same CDR3 protein become a single entry with the most common DNA and genes. These V and J calls derive from TCRdb rather than the authors' analysis. For this sample there are roughly 180,000 distinct CDR3 sequences; around 94% appear just once. 0.085% to 0.1% of the sample comes from the top ten.

Peripheral blood CD8+ and CD4+ T cells from healthy donors, Susac syndrome patients and multiple sclerosis patients were profiled by high-throughput TCR beta sequencing. Recently defined diagnostic criteria for definite or probable disease were met by the Susac syndrome patients. CD8+ TEMRA cells were enriched by FACS, while bulk CD8+ and CD4+ T cells were purified by magnetic negative isolation. Blood was drawn into EDTA tubes, processed within 24 hours, and PBMCs were isolated by density gradient centrifugation. PBMCs intended for TCR sequencing were frozen in liquid nitrogen and were later thawed in a 37 degrees C water bath. A purity of at least 90% was achieved for sorted or isolated CD4+, CD8+ and CD8+ TEMRA cells. Cut back by 4 bases and 4 bases, the V and J ends lie 15 bases apart. The CDR3 contains 15 residues, cysteine and phenylalanine counted. CDR3 DNA only is kept here, 45 bases in frame from base 1.

The clonotype originates from a human donor with Susac syndrome. Sequenced input: CD4+ T cells from PBMCs. The sequence joins TRBV12-3 or TRBV12-4 to TRBJ2-3, with the identity of the D gene unclear. The base sequence is TGTGCCAGCAGTTGGGCTCGAGGACGCGCAGATACGCAGTATTTT. Protein translation: CASSWARGRADTQYF.